These 18 T cell receptor beta chains were sequenced from one sample in a study of T cell responses to AZD1222 COVID-19 vaccine. Only in-frame clones appear in the TCRdb table, and some are missing; sequencing was by immunoSEQ multiplex PCR. The profile covers about 140,000 clones, with approximately 85% appearing a single time and 5% to 5.5% taken by the ten largest. This sample comprised peripheral blood, obtained 28 days after the second dose of the MenACWY control vaccine. These TCRs come from an adult who received the MenACWY meningococcal vaccine as a control.

The chain recombines TRBV19 with TRBJ2-6; TRBD1 is a possible D gene (6 bases). The CDR3 is 15 amino acids. The germline V gene has CDR1 LNHDA and CDR2 SQIVND (reference sequence). V was clipped by 6 bases and J by 2 bases, with 11 bases between them. This CDR3 reads CASRIQGPGANVLTF. The CDR3 DNA sequence: TGTGCCAGTAGAATACAGGGCCCTGGGGCCAACGTCCTGACTTTC.

The chain combines TRBV7-3 with TRBJ2-1; either TRBD1 or TRBD2 may supply D (5 bases each). Per the germline V gene, CDR1 is SGHTA and CDR2 is FQGTGA. Trimming took off 5 bases at V and 0 bases at J, with 14 bases between the two ends. The CDR3 consists of 16 residues. CDR3 coding DNA: TGTGCCAGCAGCCATGGGACGGTCAGCTCCTACAATGAGCAGTTCTTC. Residues: CASSHGTVSSYNEQFF.

This clone came up once. The chain joins TRBV4-2 to TRBJ2-3, with D perhaps matching TRBD1 (6 bases). Germline assignment: CDR1 LGHNA and CDR2 YNFKEQ. The ends were cut back, 0 bases at V and 10 bases at J, with 14 bases in the middle. This CDR3 region has 14 residues. The CDR3 DNA reads as TGTGCCAGCAGCCAAGACACAGGGCCCCTCGCGCAGTATTTT. Amino acids: CASSQDTGPLAQYF.

In this sample, this clone turned up once. The chain is built from TRBV7-9 and TRBJ1-5; D gene uncertain. In germline, CDR1 is SEHNR, CDR2 FQNEAQ (reference sequence). The CDR3 runs 16 residues. The V end lost 3 bases, the J end lost 2 bases, and 14 bases lay between the germline ends. CDR3 DNA: TGTGCCAGCAGCTTGGGTCCGGAATACGGCAATCAGCCCCAGCATTTT. Amino acids: CASSLGPEYGNQPQHF.

V usage is TRBV7-3 and J usage is TRBJ2-2; 7 bases are a match to TRBD1. This CDR3 contains 16 residues. The trim removed 5 bases at V and 3 bases at J, leaving 9 bases unmatched. Germline-derived CDR1 and CDR2 are SGHTA and FQGTGA. In nucleotides, the CDR3 is TGTGCCAGCAGCCGCCACACTACAGGGGACACCGGGGAGCTGTTTTTT. This encodes CASSRHTTGDTGELFF.

This clone was found once. The chain recombines TRBV10-3 with TRBJ2-3; 13 bases are a match to TRBD2. Germline lookup yields CDR1 ENHRY and CDR2 SYGVKD. Trimming cost V 2 bases and J 6 bases; bases outside gene matches: 5. The length of the CDR3 is 16 residues. CDR3 DNA: TGTGCCATCAGTGAGCCCCCGGGACTAGCGGGGGATACGCAGTATTTT. Protein sequence: CAISEPPGLAGDTQYF.

CDR3 sequence reads: CASSVNEETQYF. The CDR3 DNA sequence: TGTGCCAGCAGCGTGAACGAAGAGACCCAGTACTTC. The chain has TRBV9 and TRBJ2-5, with D uncertain. The V gene's germline CDR1 is SGDLS and CDR2 YYNGEE. With 2 bases removed from V and 3 bases from J, the gap between germline ends came to 5 bases. There are 12 residues in the CDR3.

J is TRBJ2-7 and V is TRBV7-9, with TRBD1 matching over 12 bases. CDR3 length equals 15 residues. The V gene end was trimmed by 4 bases and the J gene end by 4 bases; junction bases not matched to a gene: 5. In germline, CDR1 is SEHNR, CDR2 FQNEAQ (reference sequence). CDR3 nucleotides: TGTGCCAGCAGCTACCGGGACAGGGGGCTTTACGAGCAGTACTTC. This encodes CASSYRDRGLYEQYF.

J is TRBJ1-4 and V is TRBV5-1; TRBD1 agrees at 8 bases. Germline V gene lookup returns CDR1 SGHRS and CDR2 YFSETQ. V lost 0 bases and J lost 11; bases outside the gene matches: 6. There are 14 residues in the CDR3. The CDR3 region is CASSLGQGKGKLFF. The CDR3, as DNA: TGCGCCAGCAGCTTGGGACAGGGGAAAGGTAAACTGTTTTTT.

The CDR3 loop is CASSLVEGIGNQPQHF. CDR3 DNA: TGTGCCAGCAGCTTAGTTGAGGGGATAGGCAATCAGCCCCAGCATTTT. The chain carries TRBV7-2 and TRBJ1-5; perhaps TRBD1 as D (5 bases). V was pared by 1 base and J by 2 bases, with 12 bases between. Germline CDR1 is SGHTA and CDR2 is FQGNSA. The CDR3 runs to 16 residues.

The chain combines TRBV4-1 with TRBJ1-2; perhaps TRBD1 as D (5 bases). V shed 0 bases and J shed 4 bases, with 15 bases lying between them. Germline V gene sequence: CDR1 MGHRA, CDR2 YSYEKL. The CDR3 covers 16 residues. CDR3 sequence: CASSQDPGGIAYGYTF. CDR3 in DNA: TGCGCCAGCAGCCAAGATCCCGGGGGGATCGCCTATGGCTACACCTTC.

Of note for this clone: At the DNA level, this CDR3 is encoded by other sequences in the same sample as well. The chain employs TRBV3-1 (or the pseudogene TRBV3-2) and TRBJ1-1; D perhaps matches TRBD1 (6 bases). V lost 1 base to trimming and J lost 1 base, with 7 bases between them. CDR1 and CDR2 (germline): LGHDT, YNNKEL (reference sequence). The CDR3 runs to 14 residues. DNA for the CDR3: TGTGCCAGCAGCCAAGCAGGGGCGAACACTGAAGCTTTCTTT. Translated, it gives CASSQAGANTEAFF.

The chain links TRBV15 to TRBJ2-5; TRBD1 aligns across 7 bases. CDR3 length: 15 residues. CDR1 and CDR2 (germline): LNHNV, YYDKDF (reference sequence). V trimming: 1 base; J trimming: 2 bases; junction bases outside the gene matches: 4. The CDR3 coding sequence is TGTGCCACCAGCAGAGCCCGGACAGGTCAAGAGACCCAGTACTTC. This encodes CATSRARTGQETQYF.

The rearrangement joins TRBV30 to TRBJ1-4; TRBD1 might be the D (5 bases). Trimming left V 1 base short and J 3 bases short, with 6 bases between. The CDR3 has 13 amino acids. CDR1 GTSNPN and CDR2 SVGIG come from the germline V gene (reference sequence). The DNA of the CDR3 is TGTGCCTGGAGTGGGGGGTCTAATGAAAAACTGTTTTTT. This sequence encodes CAWSGGSNEKLFF.

The chain uses TRBV5-1 and TRBJ2-7; D tentatively fits TRBD1 or TRBD2 (5 bases each). The CDR3 totals 13 residues. V was cut by 6 bases and J by 0 bases, with 10 bases left in between. The V gene's germline CDR1 is SGHRS and CDR2 YFSETQ. The CDR3 reads CASNPGSSYEQYF. DNA for the CDR3: TGCGCCAGCAATCCAGGGAGCTCCTACGAGCAGTACTTC.

The CDR3 DNA reads TGCAGCGTGGGGGACACCTCAACTAATGAAAAACTGTTTTTT. Protein sequence: CSVGDTSTNEKLFF. V is TRBV29-1 and J is TRBJ1-4; D possibly corresponds to TRBD1 (6 bases). The CDR3 runs to 14 residues. V was cut by 6 bases and J by 0 bases, with 11 bases left in between. Per germline, CDR1 SQVTM and CDR2 ANQGSEA.

The chain recombines TRBV19 with TRBJ2-7, with TRBD2 matching over 9 bases. CDR1 LNHDA and CDR2 SQIVND come from the germline V gene (reference sequence). The V segment lost 4 bases and the J segment 4 bases; nucleotides outside the gene matches: 2. CDR3 length equals 13 residues. The CDR3 region has the DNA TGTGCCAGTAGTAGCGGGGGGGGATACGAGCAGTACTTC. Its protein product is CASSSGGGYEQYF.

The rearrangement joins TRBV24-1 to TRBJ2-1; D is unresolved. Germline CDR1 KGHDR, CDR2 SFDVKD. The CDR3 is 13 residues long. Trimming took off 0 bases at V and 8 bases at J, with 7 bases between the two ends. This CDR3 reads CATSDLRWDEQFF. The CDR3 nucleotides read TGTGCCACCAGTGATTTGCGATGGGATGAGCAGTTCTTC.